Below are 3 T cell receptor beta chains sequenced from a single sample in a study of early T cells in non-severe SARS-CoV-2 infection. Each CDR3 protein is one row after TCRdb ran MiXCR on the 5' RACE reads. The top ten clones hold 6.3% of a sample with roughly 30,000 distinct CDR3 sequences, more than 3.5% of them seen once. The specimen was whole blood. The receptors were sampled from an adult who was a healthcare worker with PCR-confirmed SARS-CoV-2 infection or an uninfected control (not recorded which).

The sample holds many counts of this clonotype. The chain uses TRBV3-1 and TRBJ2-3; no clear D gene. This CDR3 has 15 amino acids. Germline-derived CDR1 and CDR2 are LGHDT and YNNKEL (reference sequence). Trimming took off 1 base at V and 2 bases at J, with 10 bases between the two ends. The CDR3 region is CASSQGRITTDTQYF. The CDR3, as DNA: TGTGCCAGCAGCCAAGGTCGCATCACCACAGATACGCAGTATTTT.

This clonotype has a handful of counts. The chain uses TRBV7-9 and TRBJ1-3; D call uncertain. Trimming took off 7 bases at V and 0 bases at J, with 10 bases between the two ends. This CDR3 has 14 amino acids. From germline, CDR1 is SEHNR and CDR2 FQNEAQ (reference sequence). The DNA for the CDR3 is TGTGCCAGCACCGAACGGGGCTCTGGAAACACCATATATTTT. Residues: CASTERGSGNTIYF.

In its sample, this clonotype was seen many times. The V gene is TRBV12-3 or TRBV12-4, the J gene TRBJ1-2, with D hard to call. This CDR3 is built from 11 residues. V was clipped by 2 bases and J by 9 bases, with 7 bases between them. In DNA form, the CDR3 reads TGTGCCAGCAGTTTATTCGGGCGCTACACCTTC. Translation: CASSLFGRYTF.